These T cell receptor beta chains were read from a single sample in a study of blood T cell repertoires in COVID-19. The assay was immunoSEQ multiplex PCR, and TCRdb's table has in-frame clones only and misses some. The sample comprises some 300,000 clones, more than 80% of which are singletons, and roughly 6.1% rests with the top ten. Sequencing was done on a sample of peripheral blood. These receptors all stem from a woman aged 50 to 65 with COVID-19, enrolled during active disease. CDR3s include the opening cysteine and the closing phenylalanine or tryptophan. A D gene is named only where the DNA matches it firmly. Rows give clone size only sometimes, using once, few, many, or a class for an expanded clone.

TRBV19	.	.	TRBJ1-4	TGTGCCAGTAGTATTACACAGGCTCGTGAAAAACTGTTTTTT	CASSITQAREKLFF
TRBV29-1	.	TRBD2	TRBJ2-3	TGCAGCGCCGAGACTAGCGGCACAGATACGCAGTATTTT	CSAETSGTDTQYF
TRBV29-1	.	.	TRBJ2-7	TGCAGCGTTGAATCTGGGACACCGTACTACGAGCAGTACTTC	CSVESGTPYYEQYF
TRBV30	.	.	TRBJ2-7	TGTGCCTGGAGTGTACACCGCTTCTCAGGCTACGAGCAGTACTTC	CAWSVHRFSGYEQYF
TRBV3-1/TRBV3-2	few	.	TRBJ1-1	TGTGCCAGCAGCCAAGGCGGCTTGAACACTGAAGCTTTCTTT	CASSQGGLNTEAFF
TRBV20-1	.	.	TRBJ2-1	TGCAGTGCTAGTCGAGCGTACAATGAGCAGTTCTTC	CSASRAYNEQFF
TRBV3-1/TRBV3-2	.	.	TRBJ1-2	TGTGCCAGCAGCCAAAATATACAGATACCTAACTATGGCTACACCTTC	CASSQNIQIPNYGYTF
TRBV11-3	.	TRBD1	TRBJ1-1	TGTGCCAGCAGCTTAGGACAGGGTGAAGCTTTCTTT	CASSLGQGEAFF
TRBV24-1	.	TRBD1	TRBJ2-4	TGTGCCACCAGTGAGCCGGGACAGGGGGCCCAAAACATTCAGTACTTC	CATSEPGQGAQNIQYF
TRBV7-3	.	.	TRBJ2-3	TGTGCCAGCAGCTTAAGGGGCGGTGGGTTCGACGCAGATACGCAGTATTTT	CASSLRGGGFDADTQYF
TRBV19	once	TRBD2	TRBJ2-7	TGTGCCAGTAGTATAGTGAGCGGGAGCTCCTACGAGCAGTACTTC	CASSIVSGSSYEQYF
TRBV24-1	.	TRBD1	TRBJ2-6	TGTGCCACCAGTGAGGGACAGGGGGCTGGGGCCAACGTCCTGACTTTC	CATSEGQGAGANVLTF
TRBV19	few	TRBD1	TRBJ1-1	TGTGCCACCCGGGCACAGGGGGACACTGAAGCTTTCTTT	CATRAQGDTEAFF
TRBV9	.	TRBD2	TRBJ2-5	TGTGCCAGCAGCGTTTCAGCGGGAGAGGGAGAGACCCAGTACTTC	CASSVSAGEGETQYF
TRBV2	.	.	TRBJ1-1	TGTGCCAGCAATCGACGAACCTTCAGGGACATGAACACTGAAGCTTTCTTT	CASNRRTFRDMNTEAFF
TRBV10-2	.	.	TRBJ1-4	TGCGCCAGCAGGTCACCTGGGGGGGCGCATGAAAAACTGTTTTTT	CASRSPGGAHEKLFF
TRBV6-5	.	TRBD1	TRBJ2-7	TGTGCCAGCAGTTACCTGGGGACAGGAACCAACGAGCAGTACTTC	CASSYLGTGTNEQYF
TRBV19	.	TRBD2	TRBJ2-2	TGTGCCAGCGGACTAGATTGGGCCGGGGAGCTGTTTTTT	CASGLDWAGELFF
TRBV4-1	.	.	TRBJ1-2	TGCGCCAGCAGCCCACCCGGACAGCCCTATGGCTACACCTTC	CASSPPGQPYGYTF
TRBV3-1/TRBV3-2	.	TRBD2	TRBJ2-2	TGTGCCAGCAGCCAGAGCGGGAGGCCCGCGGGGGGGGAGCTGTTTTTT	CASSQSGRPAGGELFF
TRBV5-1	.	TRBD2	TRBJ2-5	TGCGCCAGCAGCTTGGCCTACGGTAGCGGGGGCCAAGAGACCCAGTACTTC	CASSLAYGSGGQETQYF
TRBV16	.	.	TRBJ2-2	TGTGCCAGCAGCCACCGGGGGGAGCTGTTTTTT	CASSHRGELFF
TRBV3-1/TRBV3-2	few	.	TRBJ1-4	TGTGCCAGCAGCCAGGCGGAAGGTCGGAGTGAAAAACTGTTTTTT	CASSQAEGRSEKLFF
TRBV9	.	.	TRBJ1-4	TGTGCCAGCAGCGTAGGACGTGGGGGAGGGGGAGGTGAAAAACTGTTTTTT	CASSVGRGGGGGEKLFF
TRBV21-1	.	.	TRBJ2-1	TGTGCCAGCAACAGAGGAAGGCGGGAGGGCCGGAATGAGCAGTTCTTC	CASNRGRREGRNEQFF
TRBV11-3	.	.	TRBJ2-1	TGTGCCAGCAGCTTATCGAGTCCTTCCTACAATGAGCAGTTCTTC	CASSLSSPSYNEQFF
TRBV4-1	.	.	TRBJ2-1	TGCGCCAGCAGCCAAGTAGGAGACAATGAGCAGTTCTTC	CASSQVGDNEQFF
TRBV5-5	.	.	TRBJ2-7	TGTGCCAGCAGCTTCTGGGGGGAACCCTACGAGCAGTACTTC	CASSFWGEPYEQYF
TRBV6-1	.	.	TRBJ2-5	TGTGCCAGCAGTGAAGCAAGCAGAACCGGGGGGACCCAGTACTTC	CASSEASRTGGTQYF
TRBV23-1	.	.	TRBJ1-4	TGCGCCAGCAGTCCTCCTTTCAGGGAATTCGAAAAACTGTTTTTT	CASSPPFREFEKLFF
TRBV27	few	TRBD2	TRBJ2-1	TGTGCCAGCAGTTTCCCGGGACTAGCGGGAGATGAGCAGTTCTTC	CASSFPGLAGDEQFF
TRBV19	.	.	TRBJ1-1	TGTGCCAGTAGTAACCCCATTATGGGGCGTGTGACTGAAGCTTTCTTT	CASSNPIMGRVTEAFF
TRBV19	.	.	TRBJ2-2	TGTGCCAGTAGTATCATGAGAATGTTTTTT	CASSIMRMFF
TRBV5-1	.	TRBD2	TRBJ2-7	TGCGCCAGCAGTCTGGCTAGCGGGAGCTACGAGCAGTACTTC	CASSLASGSYEQYF
TRBV9	.	.	TRBJ2-1	TGTGCCAGCAGCGTCGGGACAAGGGGACCCAATGAGCAGTTCTTC	CASSVGTRGPNEQFF
TRBV29-1	.	.	TRBJ1-2	TGCAGCGACGGACAGCTGGGCTACACCTTC	CSDGQLGYTF
TRBV15	.	.	TRBJ2-2	TGTGCCACCAGCAGGCATAAGGGGACCGGGGAGCTGTTTTTT	CATSRHKGTGELFF
TRBV27	few	.	TRBJ1-2	TGTGCCAGCAGTACCACAGCTAACTATGGCTACACCTTC	CASSTTANYGYTF
TRBV23-1	.	TRBD2	TRBJ2-7	TGCGCCAGCAGTCATCCCCGGACTAGAAACGAGCAGTACTTC	CASSHPRTRNEQYF
TRBV18	.	.	TRBJ1-2	TGTGCCAGCTCTTCCAGGGTAGGCTATGGCTACACCTTC	CASSSRVGYGYTF
TRBV7-3	.	.	TRBJ2-5	TGTGCCAGCAGCCCGCCCGGGGAGACCCAGTACTTC	CASSPPGETQYF
TRBV19	.	TRBD2	TRBJ2-3	TGTGCCAGTAGTGTCACGACTAGCGCGAGCACAGATACGCAGTATTTT	CASSVTTSASTDTQYF
TRBV7-8	.	.	TRBJ1-5	TGTGCCAGCAGCACCCCGACAGGAGAGGGTTATAGCAATCAGCCCCAGCATTTT	CASSTPTGEGYSNQPQHF
TRBV5-1	.	.	TRBJ2-1	TGCGCCAGCAGCCAAACAACCTCCCGCTCTTACAATGAGCAGTTCTTC	CASSQTTSRSYNEQFF
TRBV15	.	TRBD1	TRBJ2-3	TGTGCCACCAGCAGAGGTGGACAGGGGGGCTTCCCAGATACGCAGTATTTT	CATSRGGQGGFPDTQYF
TRBV29-1	.	.	TRBJ1-3	TGCAGCGTTGAAGTTAAACACTCTGGAAACACCATATATTTT	CSVEVKHSGNTIYF
TRBV30	.	TRBD1	TRBJ1-5	TGTGCCTGGAGTGGTTCCAGGGGGGGCAATCAGCCCCAGCATTTT	CAWSGSRGGNQPQHF
TRBV6-5	.	.	TRBJ1-5	TGTGCCAGCAGCAGGACAGATAGCAATCAGCCCCAGCATTTT	CASSRTDSNQPQHF
TRBV5-4	.	.	TRBJ2-7	TGTGCCAGCAGCTTGGTGGGGCAGATCTCCGAGCAGTACTTC	CASSLVGQISEQYF
TRBV30	.	TRBD2	TRBJ2-3	TGTGCCTGGACTCGGGGGGGAGGCTCAGATACGCAGTATTTT	CAWTRGGGSDTQYF
TRBV12-3/TRBV12-4	few	.	TRBJ1-2	TGTGCCAGCAGTTCGACAGTGGGCTATGGCTACACCTTC	CASSSTVGYGYTF
TRBV7-2	.	TRBD2	TRBJ2-7	TGTGCCAGCAGGCTAGCGGGAGGGAACGAGCAGTACTTC	CASRLAGGNEQYF
TRBV7-8	.	.	TRBJ2-6	TGTGCCAGCAGCTTCCTTAGTGGGGCCAACGTCCTGACTTTC	CASSFLSGANVLTF
TRBV29-1	.	.	TRBJ2-5	TGCAGCGTTCGGGGGAACCAAGAGACCCAGTACTTC	CSVRGNQETQYF